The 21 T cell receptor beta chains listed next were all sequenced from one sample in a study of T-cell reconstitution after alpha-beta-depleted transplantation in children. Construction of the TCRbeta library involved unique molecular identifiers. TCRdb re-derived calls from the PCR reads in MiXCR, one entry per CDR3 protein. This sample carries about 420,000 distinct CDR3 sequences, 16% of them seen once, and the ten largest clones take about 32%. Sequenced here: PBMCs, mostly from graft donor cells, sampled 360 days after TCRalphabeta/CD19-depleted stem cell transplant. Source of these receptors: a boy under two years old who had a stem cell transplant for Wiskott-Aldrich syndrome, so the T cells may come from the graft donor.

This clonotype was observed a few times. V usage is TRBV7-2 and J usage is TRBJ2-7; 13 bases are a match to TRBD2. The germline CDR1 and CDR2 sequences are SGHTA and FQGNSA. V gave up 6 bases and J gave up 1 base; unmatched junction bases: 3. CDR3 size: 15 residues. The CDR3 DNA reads TGTGCCAGCAGGGGGACTAGCGGGATATCCTACGAGCAGTACTTC. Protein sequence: CASRGTSGISYEQYF.

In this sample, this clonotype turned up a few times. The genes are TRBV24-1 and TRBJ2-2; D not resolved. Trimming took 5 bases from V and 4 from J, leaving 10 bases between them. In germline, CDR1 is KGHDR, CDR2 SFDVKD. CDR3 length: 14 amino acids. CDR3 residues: CATSGMVGTGELFF. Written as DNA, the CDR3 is TGTGCCACCAGTGGAATGGTTGGCACCGGGGAGCTGTTTTTT.

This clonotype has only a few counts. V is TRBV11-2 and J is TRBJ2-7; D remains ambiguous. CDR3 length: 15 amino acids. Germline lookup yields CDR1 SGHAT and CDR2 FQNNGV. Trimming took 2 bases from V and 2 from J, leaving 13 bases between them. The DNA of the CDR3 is TGTGCCAGCAGCTTAAGTGTCGGCCTTACCTACGAGCAGTACTTC. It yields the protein CASSLSVGLTYEQYF.

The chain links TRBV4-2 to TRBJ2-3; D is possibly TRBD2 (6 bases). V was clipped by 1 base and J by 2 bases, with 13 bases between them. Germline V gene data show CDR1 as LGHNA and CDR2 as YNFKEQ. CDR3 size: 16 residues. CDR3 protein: CASSQAKGGNTDTQYF. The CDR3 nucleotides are TGTGCCAGCAGCCAAGCCAAGGGCGGGAACACAGATACGCAGTATTTT.

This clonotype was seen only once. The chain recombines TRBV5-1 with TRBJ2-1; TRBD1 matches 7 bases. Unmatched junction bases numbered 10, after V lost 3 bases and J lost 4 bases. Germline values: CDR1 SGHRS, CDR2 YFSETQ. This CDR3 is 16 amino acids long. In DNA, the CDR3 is TGCGCCAGCAGCTCTACAGGGGCGCACCCTTACAATGAGCAGTTCTTC. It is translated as CASSSTGAHPYNEQFF. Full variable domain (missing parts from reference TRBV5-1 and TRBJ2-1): KAGVTQTPRYLIKTRGQQVTLSCSPISGHRSVSWYQQTPGQGLQFLFEYFSETQRNKGNFPGRFSGRQFSNSRSEMNVSTLELGDSALYLCASSSTGAHPYNEQFFGPGTRLTVL.

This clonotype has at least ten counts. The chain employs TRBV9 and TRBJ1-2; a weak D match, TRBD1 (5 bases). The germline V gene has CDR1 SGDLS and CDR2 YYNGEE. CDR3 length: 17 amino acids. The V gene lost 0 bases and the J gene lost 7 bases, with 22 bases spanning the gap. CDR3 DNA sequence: TGTGCCAGCAGCGTAGGGGCCGGGACCGCCTTGGTAGGTGGCTACACCTTC. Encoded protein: CASSVGAGTALVGGYTF.

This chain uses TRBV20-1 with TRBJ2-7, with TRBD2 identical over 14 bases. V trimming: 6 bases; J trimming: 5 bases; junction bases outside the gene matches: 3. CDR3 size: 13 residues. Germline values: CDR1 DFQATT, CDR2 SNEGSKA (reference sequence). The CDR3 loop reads CSAPGLAGDEQYF. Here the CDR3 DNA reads TGCAGTGCACCGGGACTAGCGGGAGACGAGCAGTACTTC.

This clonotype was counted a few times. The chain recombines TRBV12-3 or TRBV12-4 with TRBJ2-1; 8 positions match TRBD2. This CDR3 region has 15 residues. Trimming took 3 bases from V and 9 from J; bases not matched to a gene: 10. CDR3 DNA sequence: TGTGCCAGCAGTTTCCTAGCGGGCCGGGGCGGTGAGCAGTTCTTC. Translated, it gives CASSFLAGRGGEQFF.

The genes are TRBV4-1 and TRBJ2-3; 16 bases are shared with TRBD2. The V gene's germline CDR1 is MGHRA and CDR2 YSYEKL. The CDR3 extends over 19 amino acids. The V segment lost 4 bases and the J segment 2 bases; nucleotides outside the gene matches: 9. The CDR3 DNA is TGCGCCAGCAGCCCTTTGGGACTAGCGGGAGGGCCTCTCACAGATACGCAGTATTTT. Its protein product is CASSPLGLAGGPLTDTQYF.

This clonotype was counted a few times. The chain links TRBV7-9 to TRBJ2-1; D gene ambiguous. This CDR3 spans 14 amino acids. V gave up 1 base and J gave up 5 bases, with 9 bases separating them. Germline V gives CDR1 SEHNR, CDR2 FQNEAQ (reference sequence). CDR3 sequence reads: CASSLVRFHNEQFF. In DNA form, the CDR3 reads TGTGCCAGCAGCTTAGTCAGGTTCCACAATGAGCAGTTCTTC.

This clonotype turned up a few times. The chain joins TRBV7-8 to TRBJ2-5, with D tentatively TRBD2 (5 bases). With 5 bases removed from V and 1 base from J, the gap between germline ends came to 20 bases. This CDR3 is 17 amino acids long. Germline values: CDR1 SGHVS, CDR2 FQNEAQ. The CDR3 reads CASSPPLRGWAQETQYF. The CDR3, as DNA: TGTGCCAGCAGCCCCCCCCTCCGGGGTTGGGCCCAAGAGACCCAGTACTTC.

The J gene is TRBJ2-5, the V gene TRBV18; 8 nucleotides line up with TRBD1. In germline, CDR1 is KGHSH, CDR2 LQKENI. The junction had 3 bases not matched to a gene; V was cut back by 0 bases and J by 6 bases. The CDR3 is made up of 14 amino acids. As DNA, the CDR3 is TGTGCCAGCTCACCACCGGGACAGGCGAAGACCCAGTACTTC. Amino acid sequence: CASSPPGQAKTQYF.

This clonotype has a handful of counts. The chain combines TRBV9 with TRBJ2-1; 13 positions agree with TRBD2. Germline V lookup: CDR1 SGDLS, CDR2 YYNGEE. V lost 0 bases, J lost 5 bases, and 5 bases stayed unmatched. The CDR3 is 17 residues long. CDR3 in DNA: TGTGCCAGCAGCGTAGCTCCGGGACTAGCGGGACACAATGAGCAGTTCTTC. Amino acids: CASSVAPGLAGHNEQFF. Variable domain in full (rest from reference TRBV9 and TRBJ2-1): DSGVTQTPKHLITATGQRVTLRCSPRSGDLSVYWYQQSLDQGLQFLIQYYNGEERAKGNILERFSAQQFPDLHSELNLSSLELGDSALYFCASSVAPGLAGHNEQFFGPGTRLTVL.

The CDR3 DNA sequence: TGCGCCAGCAGCCGCCGGGGGGAGGGCATTCAGTACTTC. Residues: CASSRRGEGIQYF. V is TRBV5-1 and J is TRBJ2-4; 7 bases agree with TRBD2. V dropped 4 bases and J dropped 9; count of bases not matched to a gene: 7. Germline assignment: CDR1 SGHRS and CDR2 YFSETQ. The CDR3 extends over 13 amino acids.

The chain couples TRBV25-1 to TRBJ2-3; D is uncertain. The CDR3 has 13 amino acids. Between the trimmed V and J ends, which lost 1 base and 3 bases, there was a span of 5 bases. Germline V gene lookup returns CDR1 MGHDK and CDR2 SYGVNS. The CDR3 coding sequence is TGTGCCAGCAGTGAATGGGCAACAGATACGCAGTATTTT. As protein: CASSEWATDTQYF.

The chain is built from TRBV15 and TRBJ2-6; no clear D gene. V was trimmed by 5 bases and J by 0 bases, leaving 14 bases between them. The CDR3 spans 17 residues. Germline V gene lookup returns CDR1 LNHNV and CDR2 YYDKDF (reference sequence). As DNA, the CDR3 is TGTGCCACCAGCTTGGGATCCCATAACTCTGGGGCCAACGTCCTGACTTTC. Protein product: CATSLGSHNSGANVLTF.

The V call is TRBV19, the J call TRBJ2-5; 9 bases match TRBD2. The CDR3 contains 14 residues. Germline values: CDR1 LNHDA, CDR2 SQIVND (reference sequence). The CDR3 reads CAAARAGGQETQYF. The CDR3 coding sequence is TGTGCAGCAGCGCGAGCGGGAGGCCAAGAGACCCAGTACTTC.

The CDR3 region is CASSPMGANEKLFF. DNA for the CDR3: TGTGCCAGCAGCCCCATGGGGGCTAATGAAAAACTGTTTTTT. The gene calls are TRBV11-3 and TRBJ1-4, with a tentative D call TRBD1 (5 bases). The CDR3 length is 14 residues. The V gene lost 5 bases and the J gene lost 3 bases, with 10 bases spanning the gap. The germline V gene has CDR1 SGHNT and CDR2 YENEEA.

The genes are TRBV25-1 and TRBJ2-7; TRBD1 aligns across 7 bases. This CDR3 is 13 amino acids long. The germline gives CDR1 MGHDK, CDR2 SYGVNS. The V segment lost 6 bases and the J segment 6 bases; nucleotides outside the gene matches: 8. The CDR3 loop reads CASRITGVREQYF. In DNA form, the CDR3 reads TGTGCCAGCAGAATCACAGGGGTGCGCGAGCAGTACTTC.

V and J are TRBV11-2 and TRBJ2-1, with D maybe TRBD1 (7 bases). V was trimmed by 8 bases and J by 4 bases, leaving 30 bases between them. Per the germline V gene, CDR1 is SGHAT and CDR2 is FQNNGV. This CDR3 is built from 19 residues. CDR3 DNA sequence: TGTGCCAGCCAACGTTACCAACCCTTCAGGGGGGCGGGTTACAATGAGCAGTTCTTC. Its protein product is CASQRYQPFRGAGYNEQFF.

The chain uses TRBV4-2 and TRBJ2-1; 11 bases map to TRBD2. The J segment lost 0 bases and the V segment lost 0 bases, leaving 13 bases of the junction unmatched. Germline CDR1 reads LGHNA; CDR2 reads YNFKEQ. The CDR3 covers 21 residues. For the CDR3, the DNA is TGTGCCAGCAGCCAAGATACTAGCGGGGGCGAAGGCCGTGTCTCCTACAATGAGCAGTTCTTC. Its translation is CASSQDTSGGEGRVSYNEQFF.